This is a list of T cell receptor beta chains from one sample in a study of shared clonotypes between healthy human individuals. TCRdb keeps only in-frame clones here, not all; method: immunoSEQ multiplex PCR. The data contain 2 million to 3 million clones, 93% of them singletons. The sequenced material came from naive CD4+ T cells from PBMCs. These receptors were collected from a man younger than 30 in good health. Some clones in this sample may be carry-over from other donors' samples. The CDR3 runs from the conserved cysteine through the conserved F or W. A D gene is named only where the DNA matches it firmly. Size tells how often a clone was seen (once, few, many) or the class of an expanded clone, and some rows leave it out.

v_call,clone_size,j_call,d_call,cdr3_aa,cdr3_nt
TRBV5-4,.,TRBJ2-2,TRBD1,CASSPPGQGSGTGELFF,TGTGCCAGCAGCCCCCCGGGACAGGGATCGGGCACCGGGGAGCTGTTTTTT
TRBV28,.,TRBJ1-2,.,CASMFAGYGYTF,TGTGCCAGCATGTTCGCAGGGTATGGCTACACCTTC
TRBV15,once,TRBJ1-4,.,CATSRGERLDEKLFF,TGTGCCACCAGCAGAGGGGAGAGGCTGGATGAAAAACTGTTTTTT
TRBV9,.,TRBJ2-7,.,CASSSERVGSYEQYF,TGTGCCAGCAGCTCGGAACGGGTGGGCTCCTACGAGCAGTACTTC
TRBV2,.,TRBJ2-5,TRBD2,CASSGLAGFETQYF,TGTGCCAGCAGTGGACTAGCGGGGTTTGAGACCCAGTACTTC
TRBV2,.,TRBJ1-5,.,CASSEQGSIFGQPQHF,TGTGCCAGCAGTGAGCAGGGGTCTATCTTCGGTCAGCCCCAGCATTTT
TRBV10-3,.,TRBJ2-7,TRBD2,CAISAVAGDSYEQYF,TGTGCCATCAGTGCAGTAGCGGGAGATAGCTACGAGCAGTACTTC
TRBV6-6,once,TRBJ1-2,.,CASSYYSGLTDRTF,TGTGCCAGCAGTTACTACTCGGGGCTGACCGACCGCACCTTC
TRBV5-4,.,TRBJ2-2,TRBD2,CASSLGASGNTGELFF,TGTGCCAGCAGCTTGGGGGCTAGCGGGAACACCGGGGAGCTGTTTTTT
TRBV28,.,TRBJ1-6,.,CASRGSSADISPLHF,TGTGCCAGCAGGGGGAGTAGTGCTGATATTTCACCCCTCCACTTT
TRBV11-1,once,TRBJ2-7,TRBD2,CASSLGREDLYEQYF,TGTGCCAGCAGCCTAGGGCGGGAGGACCTCTACGAGCAGTACTTC
TRBV4-3,.,TRBJ2-6,.,CASSQRPGRGRSAGANVLTF,TGCGCCAGCAGCCAACGGCCGGGTAGGGGAAGGTCCGCTGGGGCCAACGTCCTGACTTTC
TRBV4-1,.,TRBJ2-2,.,CASSQEGGYTGELFF,TGCGCCAGCAGCCAAGAAGGCGGATACACCGGGGAGCTGTTTTTT
TRBV4-2,.,TRBJ1-1,.,CASSQDQGRNTEAFF,TGTGCCAGCAGCCAAGATCAAGGGAGAAACACTGAAGCTTTCTTT
TRBV9,.,TRBJ2-3,TRBD2,CASSARTSGRVTDTQYF,TGTGCCAGCAGCGCGAGGACTAGCGGGAGGGTTACAGATACGCAGTATTTT
TRBV25-1,.,TRBJ2-1,TRBD1,CASSRDSYNEQFF,TGTGCCAGCAGCCGGGACAGCTACAATGAGCAGTTCTTC
TRBV18,.,TRBJ1-4,.,CASSPTGNNEKLFF,TGTGCCAGCTCGCCGACAGGAAATAATGAAAAACTGTTTTTT
TRBV7-3,.,TRBJ2-4,.,CASSLRDTKNIQYF,TGTGCCAGCAGCCTCCGGGACACTAAAAACATTCAGTACTTC
TRBV28,.,TRBJ2-7,.,CASSSGSYRAEQYF,TGTGCCAGCAGTTCCGGAAGTTACAGGGCCGAGCAGTACTTC
TRBV29-1,.,TRBJ2-7,.,CSVGTSYEQYF,TGCAGCGTTGGGACCTCCTACGAGCAGTACTTC
TRBV2,.,TRBJ2-3,.,CASSESSDTQYF,TGTGCCAGCAGTGAGTCTTCAGATACGCAGTATTTT
TRBV7-2,.,TRBJ1-3,.,CASSLRRTTGNTIYF,TGTGCCAGCAGCTTACGCAGGACTACTGGAAACACCATATATTTT
TRBV2,.,TRBJ2-1,.,CASSVLPDSNYNEQFF,TGTGCCAGCAGCGTCTTACCGGACAGCAACTACAATGAGCAGTTCTTC
TRBV7-9,.,TRBJ1-6,.,CASSLTALGSSPLHF,TGTGCCAGCAGCTTAACGGCCCTCGGGAGTTCACCCCTCCACTTT
TRBV19,.,TRBJ2-7,.,CASRAGTLDYEQYF,TGTGCCAGTAGGGCCGGGACCCTAGACTACGAGCAGTACTTC
TRBV5-1,.,TRBJ1-2,.,CASSLAGAAYYGYTF,TGCGCCAGCAGCTTGGCGGGTGCTGCTTACTATGGCTACACCTTC
TRBV28,.,TRBJ2-7,.,CASSTTGGQTLQQYF,TGTGCCAGCAGTACAACGGGGGGCCAGACTCTTCAGCAGTACTTC
TRBV2,.,TRBJ2-7,TRBD1,CASRGDRVSYEQYF,TGTGCCAGCAGAGGGGACAGGGTCTCCTACGAGCAGTACTTC
TRBV28,.,TRBJ2-2,TRBD2,CASSFLGRLAGNTGELFF,TGTGCCAGCAGTTTTCTTGGTCGACTAGCGGGCAACACCGGGGAGCTGTTTTTT
TRBV5-1,.,TRBJ2-7,.,CASSLAPAYEQYF,TGCGCCAGCAGCTTGGCCCCGGCCTACGAGCAGTACTTC
TRBV14,.,TRBJ2-1,TRBD1,CASSQQKWDREGGNEQFF,TGTGCCAGCAGCCAGCAGAAATGGGACAGGGAGGGAGGGAATGAGCAGTTCTTC
TRBV7-2,.,TRBJ1-1,.,CASSFGGRRTEAFF,TGTGCCAGCAGCTTTGGGGGTAGGCGCACTGAAGCTTTCTTT
TRBV11-2,.,TRBJ2-2,.,CASSHFRGRINTGELFF,TGTGCCAGCAGCCACTTCCGGGGCCGTATCAACACCGGGGAGCTGTTTTTT
TRBV7-3,.,TRBJ2-2,.,CASSLRSRANTGELFF,TGTGCCAGCAGCTTAAGGTCCAGGGCGAACACCGGGGAGCTGTTTTTT
TRBV7-6,.,TRBJ2-3,TRBD2,CASSVSGYTDTQYF,TGTGCCAGCAGCGTTAGCGGGTACACAGATACGCAGTATTTT
TRBV5-1,.,TRBJ2-3,TRBD2,CASSSSAGGTDTQYF,TGCGCCAGCAGCTCTTCAGCGGGAGGCACAGATACGCAGTATTTT
TRBV5-4,.,TRBJ2-7,.,CASSLKGGDEQYF,TGTGCCAGCAGCTTGAAGGGGGGCGACGAGCAGTACTTC
TRBV6-1,.,TRBJ2-7,TRBD1,CASSPRQGEFYEQYF,TGTGCCAGCAGTCCTCGACAGGGGGAATTTTACGAGCAGTACTTC
TRBV10-3,.,TRBJ2-7,.,CAISESLGRTYEQYF,TGTGCCATCAGTGAGTCCCTAGGGAGGACCTACGAGCAGTACTTC
TRBV5-1,.,TRBJ2-7,.,CASSLEDLGYEQYF,TGCGCCAGCAGCTTGGAGGACTTGGGCTACGAGCAGTACTTC
TRBV6-5,.,TRBJ2-1,TRBD2,CASSRTRRGYNEQFF,TGTGCCAGCAGTCGGACTAGACGGGGCTACAATGAGCAGTTCTTC
TRBV7-3,.,TRBJ2-1,TRBD2,CASTPEGTGTSGRAEQFF,TGTGCCAGCACTCCTGAGGGGACCGGGACTAGCGGGAGGGCTGAGCAGTTCTTC
TRBV28,.,TRBJ1-5,.,CASSLSLGGRLRPQHF,TGTGCCAGCAGTTTAAGTCTGGGGGGTAGGTTGAGGCCCCAGCATTTT
TRBV10-3,.,TRBJ2-5,.,CAISGGKGSVGETQYF,TGTGCCATCAGTGGGGGAAAGGGGTCCGTTGGGGAGACCCAGTACTTC
TRBV6-5,.,TRBJ1-1,.,CASSTDAREAFF,TGTGCCAGCAGTACGGACGCGCGAGAAGCTTTCTTT
TRBV7-2,.,TRBJ1-5,.,CASSLGLGGGNQPQHF,TGTGCCAGCAGCTTAGGGCTGGGAGGGGGCAATCAGCCCCAGCATTTT
TRBV7-9,.,TRBJ1-1,TRBD1,CASSLTGLNTEAFF,TGTGCCAGCAGCCTGACAGGGTTGAACACTGAAGCTTTCTTT
TRBV5-1,.,TRBJ2-1,.,CASTTLVSAYNEQFF,TGCGCCAGCACCACTCTAGTGAGCGCCTACAATGAGCAGTTCTTC
TRBV15,.,TRBJ2-3,.,CATSRATDTQYF,TGTGCCACCAGCAGAGCGACAGATACGCAGTATTTT
TRBV28,once,TRBJ2-7,.,CASSFQRSSYEQYF,TGTGCCAGCAGTTTTCAGCGGAGCTCCTACGAGCAGTACTTC
TRBV28,.,TRBJ2-5,.,CASSYGETQYF,TGTGCCAGCAGTTACGGTGAGACCCAGTACTTC
TRBV7-8,.,TRBJ2-1,TRBD2,CASSSRTSGSYNEQFF,TGTGCCAGCAGCTCAAGGACTAGCGGGAGCTACAATGAGCAGTTCTTC
TRBV5-6,.,TRBJ2-7,TRBD1,CASSSIWTQGTVHDEQYF,TGTGCCAGCAGCTCGATTTGGACACAAGGGACAGTGCACGACGAGCAGTACTTC
TRBV5-1,.,TRBJ2-6,.,CASTLTPEGANVLTF,TGCGCCAGCACCCTGACCCCTGAGGGGGCCAACGTCCTGACTTTC
TRBV18,.,TRBJ2-7,.,CASSPGAYEQYF,TGTGCCAGCTCACCAGGCGCCTACGAGCAGTACTTC